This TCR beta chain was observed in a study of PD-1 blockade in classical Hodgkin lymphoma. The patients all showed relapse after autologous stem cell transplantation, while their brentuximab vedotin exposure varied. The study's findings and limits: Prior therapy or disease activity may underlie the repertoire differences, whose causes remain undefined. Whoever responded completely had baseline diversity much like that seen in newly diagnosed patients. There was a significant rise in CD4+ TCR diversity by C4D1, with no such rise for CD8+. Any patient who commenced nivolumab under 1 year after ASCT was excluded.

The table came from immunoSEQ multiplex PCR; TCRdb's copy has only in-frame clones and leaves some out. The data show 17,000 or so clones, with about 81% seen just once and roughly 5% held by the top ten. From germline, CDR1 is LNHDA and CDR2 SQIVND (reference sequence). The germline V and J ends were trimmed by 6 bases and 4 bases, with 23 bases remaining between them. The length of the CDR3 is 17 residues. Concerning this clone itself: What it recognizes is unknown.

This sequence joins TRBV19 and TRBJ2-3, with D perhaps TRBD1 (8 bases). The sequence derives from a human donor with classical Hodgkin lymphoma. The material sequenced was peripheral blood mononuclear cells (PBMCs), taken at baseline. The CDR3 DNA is TGTGCCAGTAGCAACCCCCAGGGGGCGGGAGCCGCAGATACGCAGTATTTT. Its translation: CASSNPQGAGAADTQYF.